This TCR beta chain was found in a study of T cells in Graves' hyperthyroidism and ophthalmopathy. The study, taken as a whole, reports: Ophthalmopathy got predicted by the model a median roughly 6.1 months before its onset.

This clonotype was counted many times. The antigen remains undetermined. At one end, the junction sequence differs from germline, possibly due to a read error. RNA transcripts gave rise to amplified TCR beta CDR3 regions. First-round RT-PCR with HTBI primers amplified the TCR CDR3 region. TCRdb fed the multiplex PCR reads into MiXCR, producing one record per CDR3 protein. The sample includes fewer than 450,000 distinct CDR3 sequences, about a sixth of them seen just once. Patients were aged 18 to 65, had disease duration under 2 months, and had newly diagnosed hyperthyroidism. On the basis of clinical symptoms, serum thyroxine and TRAb, thyroid ultrasound and orbital computed tomography, diagnoses were made. From germline, CDR1 is LGHDT and CDR2 YNNKEL (reference sequence). CDR3 size: 13 residues.

V gene TRBV3-1 combines with J gene TRBJ2-7; no clear D gene. Sequenced sample: blood. This receptor was taken from a woman under 40 with Graves' hyperthyroidism that later progressed to Graves' ophthalmopathy. CDR3 coding DNA: TGTGTCCAGCAGGAAGGAACGTCCTGCGAGCAGTACTTC. Protein sequence: CVQQEGTSCEQYF.